This record covers a single T cell receptor (beta chain). The data were taken from a study of T cell responses to AZD1222 COVID-19 vaccine. Sequencing used immunoSEQ multiplex PCR; TCRdb keeps in-frame clones, though not all of them. The sample records more than 70,000 clones, less than 95% being singletons. Germline V gene data show CDR1 as MDHEN and CDR2 as SYDVKM. Trimming took off 5 bases at V and 4 bases at J, with 14 bases between the two ends. The CDR3 sequence is 14 residues long. Sequencing used peripheral blood, obtained 28 days after the second AZD1222 dose. The chain is built from TRBV28 and TRBJ1-2; D remains ambiguous. The TCR comes from an adult who received the AZD1222 COVID-19 vaccine. In DNA form, the CDR3 reads TGTGCCAGCAGTGACCCTAGGGCCTCCTATGGCTACACCTTC. Protein: CASSDPRASYGYTF.